The rows below give T cell receptor beta chains drawn from one sample of a study of cytomegalovirus exposure and HLA in healthy donors. Using immunoSEQ multiplex PCR, the repertoire was profiled, and TCRdb retains in-frame clones only, with some absent. The repertoire consists of under 150,000 clones, with around 77% occurring once and the leading ten covering about 5%. Sequencing used PBMCs. The source of these receptors is a woman aged 25 to 39 in good health and CMV-seropositive. Both conserved end residues are part of each CDR3. The D gene is left open where the match is weak. Clone size is not always given. Where it is, it says once, few, many or a class for expanded clones.

J | V | D | size | CDR3 | DNA
TRBJ1-5 | TRBV5-1 | TRBD1 | few | CASSPTGGANQPQHF | TGCGCCAGCAGCCCGACAGGGGGCGCTAATCAGCCCCAGCATTTT
TRBJ2-1 | TRBV11-2 | TRBD2 | - | CASSLTGLAGVEQFF | TGTGCCAGCAGCTTGACAGGACTAGCGGGGGTTGAGCAGTTCTTC
TRBJ1-1 | TRBV7-2 | - | - | CASSFTDTTEAFF | TGTGCCAGCAGCTTTACAGACACCACTGAAGCTTTCTTT
TRBJ2-1 | TRBV7-9 | - | - | CASSSTSPNSYNEQFF | TGTGCCAGCAGCTCTACTAGCCCCAACTCCTACAATGAGCAGTTCTTC
TRBJ2-7 | TRBV27 | TRBD1 | - | CASSLVGDRGGEQYF | TGTGCCAGCAGTTTAGTCGGGGACAGGGGGGGCGAGCAGTACTTC
TRBJ1-2 | TRBV30 | TRBD1 | - | CAWSVLRQGAYYGYTF | TGTGCCTGGAGTGTACTCCGGCAGGGGGCCTACTATGGCTACACCTTC
TRBJ2-1 | TRBV11-2 | - | - | CASSFHFAEQFF | TGTGCCAGCAGCTTTCACTTCGCTGAGCAGTTCTTC
TRBJ1-2 | TRBV6-1 | - | - | CASSETGTYGYTF | TGTGCCAGCAGTGAAACAGGGACCTATGGCTACACCTTC
TRBJ1-1 | TRBV10-3 | TRBD1 | - | CAIRGQEGAMNTEAFF | TGTGCCATCAGGGGACAGGAAGGGGCCATGAACACTGAAGCTTTCTTT
TRBJ2-1 | TRBV5-4 | TRBD2 | - | CASSYPAGETNEQFF | TGTGCCAGCAGCTACCCGGCGGGGGAGACCAATGAGCAGTTCTTC
TRBJ2-3 | TRBV11-2 | - | - | CASSLTARDTDTQYF | TGTGCCAGCAGCTTAACTGCGAGGGACACAGATACGCAGTATTTT
TRBJ2-7 | TRBV5-1 | - | - | CASSPHGGVYEQYF | TGCGCCAGCAGCCCCCACGGCGGGGTATACGAGCAGTACTTC
TRBJ1-1 | TRBV28 | TRBD1 | - | CASRGDSDMNTEAFF | TGTGCCAGCAGAGGGGACAGCGACATGAACACTGAAGCTTTCTTT
TRBJ2-5 | TRBV11-1 | - | - | CASSSWAEETQYF | TGTGCCAGCAGCTCCTGGGCAGAAGAGACCCAGTACTTC
TRBJ2-3 | TRBV29-1 | TRBD2 | few | CSVRTSPTDTQYF | TGCAGCGTGAGGACTAGCCCCACAGATACGCAGTATTTT
TRBJ1-4 | TRBV18 | TRBD1 | few | CASSTGTGNLHEKLFF | TGTGCCAGCTCTACCGGGACAGGGAATTTGCATGAAAAACTGTTTTTT
TRBJ2-1 | TRBV5-1 | TRBD1 | - | CASSVDRGFRNEQFF | TGCGCCAGCAGCGTGGACAGGGGGTTTCGGAATGAGCAGTTCTTC
TRBJ1-5 | TRBV19 | - | - | CASSYTGYQPQHF | TGTGCCAGTAGTTATACAGGTTACCAGCCCCAGCATTTT
TRBJ2-3 | TRBV9 | TRBD2 | - | CASSVGGTSGFTDTQYF | TGTGCCAGCAGCGTAGGTGGGACTAGCGGCTTCACAGATACGCAGTATTTT
TRBJ2-3 | TRBV4-2 | TRBD2 | - | CASSQVWGGETSTDTQYF | TGTGCCAGCAGCCAAGTCTGGGGGGGGGAAACTAGCACAGATACGCAGTATTTT
TRBJ2-7 | TRBV5-1 | - | - | CASSSREHYEQYF | TGCGCCAGCAGCTCCCGGGAGCACTACGAGCAGTACTTC
TRBJ1-1 | TRBV6-1 | - | few | CASSEAPGGGWKTEAFF | TGTGCCAGCAGTGAAGCGCCCGGGGGGGGGTGGAAAACTGAAGCTTTCTTT
TRBJ2-7 | TRBV4-1 | - | - | CASSQDPEFYTADYEQYF | TGCGCCAGCAGCCAAGATCCGGAGTTTTATACAGCCGACTACGAGCAGTACTTC
TRBJ2-1 | TRBV7-2 | TRBD2 | few | CASSLGAGGTYNEQFF | TGTGCCAGCAGCTTAGGAGCGGGGGGGACTTACAATGAGCAGTTCTTC
TRBJ1-4 | TRBV5-1 | - | - | CASSLGGTTTNEKLFF | TGCGCCAGCAGCTTGGGGGGCACCACAACTAATGAAAAACTGTTTTTT
TRBJ1-2 | TRBV5-4 | - | - | CASSLGGPTNYGYTF | TGTGCCAGCAGCTTGGGAGGGCCAACTAACTATGGCTACACCTTC
TRBJ1-2 | TRBV28 | TRBD1 | - | CASSFIGTGGVGGYTF | TGTGCCAGCAGTTTTATTGGGACAGGAGGAGTCGGTGGCTACACCTTC
TRBJ2-7 | TRBV10-3 | - | - | CAISESSLSLSYEQYF | TGTGCCATCAGTGAGTCCTCTTTGTCCCTCTCCTACGAGCAGTACTTC
TRBJ1-1 | TRBV5-6 | TRBD1 | - | CASSDDRGGKAFF | TGTGCCAGCAGCGATGACAGGGGCGGGAAAGCTTTCTTT
TRBJ1-1 | TRBV29-1 | - | - | CSVRGGTEAFF | TGCAGCGTGCGGGGTGGCACTGAAGCTTTCTTT
TRBJ1-2 | TRBV6-1 | - | - | CASMEGDNYGYTF | TGTGCCAGCATGGAAGGGGATAACTATGGCTACACCTTC
TRBJ1-1 | TRBV6-5 | - | once | CASSPTFNPETEAFF | TGTGCCAGCAGTCCTACGTTTAACCCGGAGACTGAAGCTTTCTTT
TRBJ2-3 | TRBV7-2 | TRBD1 | - | CASRKGGTGFTQYF | TGTGCCAGCAGGAAGGGGGGGACAGGGTTTACGCAGTATTTT
TRBJ2-7 | TRBV4-1 | - | few | CASSPDSGPYEQYF | TGCGCCAGCAGCCCAGATAGCGGACCGTACGAGCAGTACTTC
TRBJ2-7 | TRBV19 | TRBD2 | few | CASSRSSGSLGYEQYF | TGTGCCAGTAGTAGGTCTAGCGGGAGTTTGGGCTACGAGCAGTACTTC
TRBJ2-7 | TRBV6-6 | TRBD2 | - | CASTSSGSGEQYF | TGTGCCAGCACTAGTAGCGGGAGTGGGGAGCAGTACTTC
TRBJ1-4 | TRBV7-9 | - | - | CASSLWHRTNEKLFF | TGTGCCAGCAGCTTATGGCACAGAACTAATGAAAAACTGTTTTTT
TRBJ1-1 | TRBV10-1 | - | - | CASSELRDTEAFF | TGCGCCAGCAGTGAGTTGAGAGACACTGAAGCTTTCTTT
TRBJ2-7 | TRBV6-5 | - | - | CASSQAPFEQYF | TGTGCCAGCAGCCAGGCCCCTTTTGAGCAGTACTTC
TRBJ1-2 | TRBV7-2 | TRBD1 | - | CASSTRQGWGYGYTF | TGTGCCAGCAGCACCCGACAGGGGTGGGGCTATGGCTACACCTTC
TRBJ2-2 | TRBV25-1 | TRBD2 | - | CASSDGRTSGAGELFF | TGTGCCAGCAGTGATGGTAGGACTAGTGGTGCCGGGGAGCTGTTTTTT
TRBJ1-4 | TRBV6-4 | - | - | CASTGPGQYQTTNEKLFF | TGTGCCAGCACCGGCCCCGGACAGTATCAAACAACTAATGAAAAACTGTTTTTT
TRBJ2-5 | TRBV7-7 | TRBD2 | - | CASTPQGGETQYF | TGTGCTAGCACCCCGCAGGGAGGGGAGACCCAGTACTTC
TRBJ2-7 | TRBV19 | TRBD2 | - | CASRHRGTSGNSYEQYF | TGTGCCAGTCGCCACAGGGGGACTAGCGGTAACTCCTACGAGCAGTACTTC
TRBJ2-7 | TRBV30 | TRBD2 | - | CAWSGGLAYSYEQYF | TGTGCCTGGAGTGGAGGACTAGCGTACTCCTACGAGCAGTACTTC
TRBJ2-1 | TRBV18 | - | - | CASSPGTHNEQFF | TGTGCCAGCTCACCAGGGACACACAATGAGCAGTTCTTC
TRBJ1-4 | TRBV10-3 | - | - | CAISEDSKLFF | TGTGCCATCAGTGAGGATAGCAAACTGTTTTTT
TRBJ2-3 | TRBV29-1 | - | few | CSVGTGVGADTQYF | TGCAGCGTTGGGACGGGAGTTGGGGCAGATACGCAGTATTTT
TRBJ1-2 | TRBV7-6 | - | - | CASSLALSNGYTF | TGTGCCAGCAGCTTAGCGCTCAGTAATGGCTACACCTTC
TRBJ1-5 | TRBV7-8 | - | - | CASSYSRTANQPQHF | TGTGCCAGCAGCTATTCAAGGACAGCCAATCAGCCCCAGCATTTT
TRBJ1-4 | TRBV19 | TRBD1 | - | CASSNPGTENEKLFF | TGTGCCAGTAGTAACCCCGGGACAGAGAATGAAAAACTGTTTTTT
TRBJ2-7 | TRBV11-3 | TRBD2 | - | CASSLYGGGAYEQYF | TGTGCCAGCAGCTTATATGGGGGAGGGGCCTACGAGCAGTACTTC
TRBJ2-1 | TRBV5-1 | - | - | CASSLYQRWDEQFF | TGCGCCAGCAGCCTATACCAGCGATGGGATGAGCAGTTCTTC
TRBJ2-2 | TRBV2 | TRBD2 | few | CASSVSGRNTGELFF | TGTGCCAGCAGTGTTAGCGGGAGGAACACCGGGGAGCTGTTTTTT
TRBJ2-7 | TRBV5-1 | TRBD2 | - | CASSASGSYEQYF | TGCGCCAGCAGCGCTAGCGGGAGCTACGAGCAGTACTTC
TRBJ2-1 | TRBV5-1 | - | - | CASSAGAGYNEQFF | TGCGCCAGCAGCGCGGGGGCGGGGTACAATGAGCAGTTCTTC
TRBJ2-3 | TRBV29-1 | TRBD2 | - | CSARGGTSSTDTQYF | TGCAGCGCCCGGGGAGGGACTAGTAGCACAGATACGCAGTATTTT